This T cell receptor beta chain was obtained from a study of CD8+CD57+ T cells in acquired aplastic anemia. CDR1 and CDR2 (germline): MDHEN, SYDVKM. This CDR3 region has 18 residues. Unmatched junction bases numbered 6, after V lost 2 bases and J lost 2 bases. CDR3 and TCR beta VDJ profiling relied on a genomic DNA template. TCRdb re-derived calls from the reads in MiXCR, one entry per CDR3 protein. The table records around 140,000 distinct CDR3 sequences, around 41% of them present only once. Study-level findings and limits: Researchers report that twenty-nine CD8+ CDR3 sequences appeared in both patients and controls. Patients showed no significant difference from controls in CD8+ Simpson's diversity.

This clonotype was counted a few times. Its target is not known. The chain recombines TRBV28 with TRBJ2-6; 10 positions match TRBD1. Sequencing was done on a sample of sorted CD4+, CD8+, or CD8+CD57+ T cells (not recorded which) from PBMCs. This receptor was taken from a human donor in good health, serving as a control. In nucleotides, the CDR3 is TGTGCCAGCAGTTTAGCGGGACAGGGGAAAACTGGGGCCAACGTCCTGACTTTC. Translation gives CASSLAGQGKTGANVLTF.